The next 18 T cell receptor beta chains were all read from a single sample in a study of identical twins. MiXCR was run by TCRdb on the 5' RACE reads, yielding one entry per CDR3 protein. The sample includes 200,000 to 250,000 distinct CDR3 sequences, about 7.5% of them seen just once. The sample was also reused in another study, on yellow fever vaccine responses in identical twins.

Sequenced material: memory (CD45RO+) T cells sorted from blood. Receptor source: a young woman in good health.

This clonotype was observed at least ten times. The V gene is TRBV7-2, the J gene TRBJ1-5; no clear D gene. V was cut by 0 bases and J by 3 bases, with 6 bases left in between. This CDR3 contains 14 residues. Germline-derived CDR1 and CDR2 are SGHTA and FQGNSA. DNA for the CDR3: TGTGCCAGCAGCTTAGCAGGGTACAATCAGCCCCAGCATTTT. This codes for CASSLAGYNQPQHF.

This clonotype appeared many times. The V gene is TRBV29-1, the J gene TRBJ2-7; tentatively, D is TRBD2 (6 bases). CDR3 length: 15 amino acids. CDR1 and CDR2 from the germline V gene are SQVTM and ANQGSEA. Trimming pared 6 bases from V and 2 bases from J, leaving 20 bases between. CDR3 sequence: CSVGLGGTSTYEQYF. The CDR3, as DNA: TGCAGCGTGGGACTGGGGGGAACCTCCACCTACGAGCAGTACTTC.

The rearrangement links TRBV7-2 to TRBJ1-2; D might be TRBD1 (5 bases). The germline V gene has CDR1 SGHTA and CDR2 FQGNSA. The CDR3 is 14 amino acids. V lost 5 bases to trimming and J lost 5 bases, with 15 bases between them. The CDR3 sequence: CASSTGPSQYGYTF. For the CDR3, the DNA is TGTGCCAGCAGCACGGGGCCTTCCCAATATGGCTACACCTTC.

J is TRBJ1-1 and V is TRBV5-6; weak D call: TRBD1 (6 bases). This CDR3 is built from 15 residues. The germline gives CDR1 SGHDT, CDR2 YYEEEE. V shed 3 bases and J shed 1 base, with 13 bases lying between them. The CDR3 protein is CASSSGDARNTEAFF. In DNA, the CDR3 is TGTGCCAGCAGCTCAGGGGACGCGAGGAACACTGAAGCTTTCTTT.

The chain recombines TRBV12-3 or TRBV12-4 with TRBJ1-2; D not certain. The V gene lost 5 bases and the J gene lost 1 base, with 20 bases spanning the gap. The CDR3 extends over 17 amino acids. CDR3 amino acids: CASSPPTGRRSNYGYTF. As DNA, the CDR3 is TGTGCCAGCAGTCCGCCGACGGGTCGACGGAGTAACTATGGCTACACCTTC.

This chain uses TRBV12-3 or TRBV12-4 with TRBJ2-1, with D possibly matching TRBD2 (6 bases). V gave up 4 bases and J gave up 6 bases, with 13 bases separating them. CDR3 size: 14 residues. DNA of the CDR3: TGTGCCAGCAGTTATGGAGGGACTGGCAATGAGCAGTTCTTC. Protein: CASSYGGTGNEQFF.

This clonotype was counted only a few times. The chain carries TRBV11-2 and TRBJ2-7, with D possibly being TRBD2 (6 bases). This CDR3 has 14 residues. Trimming left V 3 bases short and J 6 bases short, with 15 bases between. Germline CDR1 SGHAT, CDR2 FQNNGV. The CDR3 DNA reads TGTGCCAGCAGCTTCGGCGGGGTTAAAGGCGAGCAGTACTTC. Translating gives CASSFGGVKGEQYF.

This clonotype has a handful of counts. The V call is TRBV6-1, the J call TRBJ1-2, with D possibly TRBD1 on 6 matching bases. V lost 9 bases, J lost 4 bases, and 12 bases lay in between. The germline V gene has CDR1 MNHNS and CDR2 SASEGT. This CDR3 comprises 12 residues. The CDR3 loop is CASNGQIYGYTF. CDR3 in DNA: TGTGCCAGTAATGGACAGATCTATGGCTACACCTTC.

There are many counts of this clonotype. Mismatch with germline at one junction end may stem from a read error. V and J are TRBV12-3 or TRBV12-4 and TRBJ2-7; a possible D gene is TRBD2 (5 bases). The CDR3 is 14 residues long. The CDR3 DNA reads TGTGCCAGCAGTTTAGGGGGAGCCTTATCTTCGGTTTGCTTC. This encodes CASSLGGALSSVCF.

This clonotype was observed a handful of times. The chain is built from TRBV20-1 and TRBJ1-5, with D maybe TRBD1 (6 bases). This CDR3 region has 16 residues. In germline, CDR1 is DFQATT, CDR2 SNEGSKA (reference sequence). Trimming removed 2 bases from V and 4 bases from J, with 18 bases in between. The CDR3: CSARHKQGFENQPQHF. CDR3 nucleotides: TGCAGTGCTAGACATAAACAGGGTTTTGAGAATCAGCCCCAGCATTTT.

This clonotype occurred a few times. This rearrangement joins TRBV27 to TRBJ2-3; D not certain. Between the trimmed V and J ends, which lost 10 bases and 1 base, there was a span of 9 bases. The CDR3 is 12 amino acids. From germline, CDR1 is MNHEY and CDR2 SMNVEV (reference sequence). For the CDR3, the DNA is TGTGCCACCTCCCGCGGCACAGATACGCAGTATTTT. Translated, it gives CATSRGTDTQYF.

This clonotype was seen a handful of times. This chain uses TRBV6-5 with TRBJ1-1; D call uncertain. The CDR3 runs to 12 residues. The V and J ends lost 3 bases and 6 bases respectively, with 8 bases between them. CDR1 is MNHEY, CDR2 SVGAGI, per germline. CDR3 sequence reads: CASSYSRAEAFF. The CDR3, as DNA: TGTGCCAGCAGTTATAGTCGCGCTGAAGCTTTCTTT.

This clonotype was counted once. The chain uses TRBV13 and TRBJ2-1; maybe TRBD1 (7 bases). Trimming shortened V by 8 bases and J by 8 bases, and 25 bases separated the two germline ends. This CDR3 region has 16 residues. Germline CDR1 and CDR2: PRHDT and FYEKMQ (reference sequence). The CDR3 sequence is CASGPVLGRGDHEQFF. In DNA, the CDR3 is TGTGCCAGCGGCCCCGTGCTGGGCAGGGGGGACCATGAGCAGTTCTTC.

About this clonotype itself: A read error may be the cause here, since a much bigger clone is one base away. No conserved phenylalanine or tryptophan is present at the end of the CDR3, so a read error is the likely explanation. The CDR3: CSTYDGGDSYEQYY. CDR3 nucleotide sequence: TGCAGTACGTATGACGGGGGGGACTCCTACGAGCAGTACTAC. This chain uses TRBV20-1 with TRBJ2-7, with TRBD2 identical over 8 bases. CDR3 length: 14 residues. Trimming cost V 8 bases and J 0 bases; bases outside gene matches: 9. Germline lookup yields CDR1 DFQATT and CDR2 SNEGSKA (reference sequence).

This clonotype has more than one count but fewer than ten. V usage is TRBV5-1 and J usage is TRBJ2-2; no reliable D call. Germline V CDR1 and CDR2: SGHRS, YFSETQ. This CDR3 contains 14 residues. Trimming removed 0 bases from V and 3 bases from J, with 6 bases in between. This chain's CDR3 is CASSLEGHTGELFF. The CDR3 DNA is TGCGCCAGCAGCTTGGAAGGTCACACCGGGGAGCTGTTTTTT.

In this sample, this clonotype turned up a few times. The chain uses TRBV5-1 and TRBJ2-7, with D perhaps matching TRBD1 or TRBD2 (5 bases each). Trimming took 2 bases from V and 6 from J, leaving 12 bases between them. Germline V lookup: CDR1 SGHRS, CDR2 YFSETQ. The CDR3 consists of 13 residues. Written as DNA, the CDR3 is TGCGCCAGCAGCTTTTCCACGAGGGGCGAGCAGTACTTC. Amino acids: CASSFSTRGEQYF. Full variable domain (outside the CDR3, taken from reference TRBV5-1 and TRBJ2-7): KAGVTQTPRYLIKTRGQQVTLSCSPISGHRSVSWYQQTPGQGLQFLFEYFSETQRNKGNFPGRFSGRQFSNSRSEMNVSTLELGDSALYLCASSFSTRGEQYFGPGTRLTVT.

This rearrangement joins TRBV19 to TRBJ1-5; D is undetermined. CDR3 length: 14 residues. Trimming stripped 1 base from V and 6 bases from J, with 10 bases between. Looked up from germline, CDR1 is LNHDA and CDR2 is SQIVND (reference sequence). The CDR3 here is CASSIAPLGQPQHF. The CDR3 region has the DNA TGTGCCAGTAGTATAGCCCCTTTGGGTCAGCCCCAGCATTTT.

This chain links TRBV7-2 with TRBJ2-3, with D tentatively TRBD2 (5 bases). The CDR3 spans 15 residues. V dropped 1 base and J dropped 2 bases, with 10 bases sitting between them. CDR1 SGHTA and CDR2 FQGNSA come from the germline V gene. The CDR3 loop is CASSLGLRDTDTQYF. CDR3 DNA: TGTGCCAGCAGCTTAGGACTACGAGACACAGATACGCAGTATTTT.